This TCR beta chain was obtained from a study of OX40 agonist ivuxolimab in advanced cancers. Details on this clone: This sample includes further DNA sequences coding for the same CDR3.

Deletions cut 1 base from V and 6 bases from J, with 6 bases between. CDR3 length equals 12 residues. Germline V lookup: CDR1 MDHEN, CDR2 SYDVKM. Sequencing used immunoSEQ multiplex PCR; TCRdb keeps in-frame clones, though not all of them. The repertoire consists of about 36,000 clones, with roughly 81% occurring once and the leading ten covering about a fifth. J is TRBJ1-2 and V is TRBV28; D call uncertain. The origin of this receptor is an adult with an advanced solid tumor such as melanoma, head and neck, liver or kidney cancer. Specimen: CD4+ or CD8+ T cells sorted from blood, collected in a trial of the OX40 agonist ivuxolimab. The CDR3 here is CASSLFRDGYTF. The CDR3 DNA sequence: TGTGCCAGCAGTTTATTTAGGGATGGCTACACCTTC.